The rows below give T cell receptor beta chains drawn from one sample of a study of post-analysis software for immune sequencing data. One entry per CDR3 protein results from TCRdb running MiXCR on the PCR reads. The sample carries about 770,000 distinct CDR3 sequences, 40% to 55% recorded once. Sequenced sample: blood. Receptors were obtained from a girl under 18 with multiple sclerosis. Both conserved end residues are part of each CDR3. A D gene is named only where the DNA matches it firmly. Only some rows state a clone size, as once, few, many or a class for expanded clones.

TRBD1	TRBJ2-1	.	18	TRBV25-1	CASSGRSTGQSSYNEQFF	TGTGCCAGCAGTGGCCGATCGACAGGGCAAAGCTCCTACAATGAGCAGTTCTTC
.	TRBJ2-3	.	14	TRBV20-1	CSAASVSPRDTQYF	TGCAGTGCGGCGTCGGTCTCGCCCCGAGATACGCAGTATTTT
.	TRBJ1-2	few	15	TRBV5-6	CASSPQGQILDGYTF	TGTGCCAGCAGCCCACAGGGACAAATACTAGATGGCTACACCTTC
TRBD2	TRBJ2-1	.	16	TRBV20-1	CSAKRSGRSSYNEQFF	TGCAGTGCTAAACGGAGCGGGAGGAGCTCCTACAATGAGCAGTTCTTC
.	TRBJ1-5	few	15	TRBV28	CASSPVSPSNQPQHF	TGTGCCAGCAGTCCGGTATCCCCTAGCAATCAGCCCCAGCATTTT
TRBD1	TRBJ2-1	.	15	TRBV28	CASSPGTGAFGEQFF	TGTGCCAGCAGTCCGGGGACAGGGGCATTCGGTGAGCAGTTCTTC
TRBD2	TRBJ2-1	once	19	TRBV6-1	CASSVPTSGRARDYNEQFF	TGTGCCAGCAGTGTCCCTACTAGCGGGAGGGCCCGGGACTACAATGAGCAGTTCTTC
TRBD2	TRBJ2-1	.	15	TRBV2	CASSDFGRAGNEQFF	TGTGCCAGCAGTGACTTCGGGAGGGCAGGCAATGAGCAGTTCTTC
.	TRBJ2-5	.	16	TRBV18	CASSPYSTGTEETQYF	TGTGCCAGCTCACCGTATTCTACAGGGACGGAAGAGACCCAGTACTTC
.	TRBJ2-1	few	17	TRBV27	CASSLLTGPSSYNEQFF	TGTGCCAGCAGTTTATTAACAGGACCTAGCTCCTACAATGAGCAGTTCTTC
.	TRBJ1-2	few	15	TRBV5-6	CASSLTPGPTYGYTF	TGTGCCAGCAGCTTGACCCCCGGGCCCACCTATGGCTACACCTTC
.	TRBJ2-1	.	15	TRBV10-1	CASSESGAGGNEQFF	TGCGCCAGCAGTGAGTCGGGGGCAGGTGGTAATGAGCAGTTCTTC
.	TRBJ2-1	.	15	TRBV20-1	CSARDLRDSLNEQFF	TGCAGTGCTAGAGATTTACGGGACTCATTAAATGAGCAGTTCTTC
.	TRBJ2-1	.	15	TRBV5-1	CASSPSGTIYNEQFF	TGCGCCAGCAGCCCCTCCGGGACAATTTACAATGAGCAGTTCTTC
.	TRBJ1-5	.	15	TRBV12-3/TRBV12-4	CASSLTGGADQPQHF	TGTGCCAGCAGTTTGACGGGGGGCGCGGATCAGCCCCAGCATTTT
.	TRBJ1-5	few	15	TRBV12-3/TRBV12-4	CASSLGRQVNQPQHF	TGTGCCAGCAGTTTGGGTAGACAGGTCAATCAGCCCCAGCATTTT
TRBD1	TRBJ1-1	few	12	TRBV29-1	CSTAQGAVEAFF	TGCAGCACCGCCCAGGGGGCGGTTGAAGCTTTCTTT
TRBD2	TRBJ2-6	.	17	TRBV4-1	CASSLGGGNSGANVLTF	TGCGCCAGCAGCCTCGGGGGGGGAAACTCTGGGGCCAACGTCCTGACTTTC
.	TRBJ2-7	.	12	TRBV20-1	CSARTFGYEQYF	TGCAGTGCTAGGACCTTTGGCTACGAGCAGTACTTC
TRBD1	TRBJ2-6	few	15	TRBV7-2	CASSNTGAGANVLTF	TGTGCCAGCAGCAATACAGGGGCTGGGGCCAACGTCCTGACTTTC
.	TRBJ2-4	.	13	TRBV7-2	CASSPGTRDIQYF	TGTGCCAGCAGCCCGGGGACGAGGGACATTCAGTACTTC